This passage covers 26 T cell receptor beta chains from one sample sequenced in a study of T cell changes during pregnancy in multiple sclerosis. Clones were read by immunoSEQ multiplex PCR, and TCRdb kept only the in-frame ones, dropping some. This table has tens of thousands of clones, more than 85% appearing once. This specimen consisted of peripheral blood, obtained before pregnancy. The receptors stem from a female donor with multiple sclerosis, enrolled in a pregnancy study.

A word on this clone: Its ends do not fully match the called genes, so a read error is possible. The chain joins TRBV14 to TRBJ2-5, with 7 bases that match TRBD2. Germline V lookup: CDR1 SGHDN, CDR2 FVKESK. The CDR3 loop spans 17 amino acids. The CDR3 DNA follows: TGTGCCAGCAGTCAAGGGCCTAGCGGCAGATACCAAGAGACCCAGTACTTC. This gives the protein CASSQGPSGRYQETQYF.

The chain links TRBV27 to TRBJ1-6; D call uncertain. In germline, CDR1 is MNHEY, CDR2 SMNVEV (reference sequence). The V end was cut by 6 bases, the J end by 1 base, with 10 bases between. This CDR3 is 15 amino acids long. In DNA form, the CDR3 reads TGTGCCAGCAGGCCCGGGGAGTCCTATAATTCACCCCTCCACTTT. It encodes CASRPGESYNSPLHF.

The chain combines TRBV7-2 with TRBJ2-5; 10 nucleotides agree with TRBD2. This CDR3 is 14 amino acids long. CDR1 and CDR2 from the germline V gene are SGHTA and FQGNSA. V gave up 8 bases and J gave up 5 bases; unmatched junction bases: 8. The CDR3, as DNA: TGTGCCAGCGGGAAGCGGGGGGGAGACGAGACCCAGTACTTC. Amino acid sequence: CASGKRGGDETQYF.

The DNA of the CDR3 is TGTGCCAGCGCACTGCCTCGCGGGGGTTCCACCGGGGAGCTGTTTTTT. It encodes CASALPRGGSTGELFF. This chain connects TRBV7-9 to TRBJ2-2; 7 positions match TRBD2. CDR1 and CDR2 from the germline V gene are SEHNR and FQNEAQ (reference sequence). The CDR3 contains 16 residues. The J segment lost 4 bases and the V segment lost 8 bases, leaving 13 bases of the junction unmatched.

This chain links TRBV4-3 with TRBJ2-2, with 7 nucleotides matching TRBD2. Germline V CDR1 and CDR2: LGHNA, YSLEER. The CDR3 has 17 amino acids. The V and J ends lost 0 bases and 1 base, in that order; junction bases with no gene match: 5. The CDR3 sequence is CASSQDGGGVNTGELFF. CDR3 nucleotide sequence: TGCGCCAGCAGCCAAGATGGGGGGGGAGTGAACACCGGGGAGCTGTTTTTT.

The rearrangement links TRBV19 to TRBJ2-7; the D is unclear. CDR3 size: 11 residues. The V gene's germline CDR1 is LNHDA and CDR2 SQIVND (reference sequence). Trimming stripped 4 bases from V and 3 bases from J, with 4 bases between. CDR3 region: CASSNYYEQYF. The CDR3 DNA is TGTGCCAGTAGTAACTACTACGAGCAGTACTTC.

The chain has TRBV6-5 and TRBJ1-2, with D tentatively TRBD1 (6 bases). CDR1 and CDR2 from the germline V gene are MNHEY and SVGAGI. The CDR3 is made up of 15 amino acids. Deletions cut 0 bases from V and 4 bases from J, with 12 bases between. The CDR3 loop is CASSYSTGAAYGYTF. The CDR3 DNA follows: TGTGCCAGCAGTTACTCGACAGGCGCCGCCTATGGCTACACCTTC.

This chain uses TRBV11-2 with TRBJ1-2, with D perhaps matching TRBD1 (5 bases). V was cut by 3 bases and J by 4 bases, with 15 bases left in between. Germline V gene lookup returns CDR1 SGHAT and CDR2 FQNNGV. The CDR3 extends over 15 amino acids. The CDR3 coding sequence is TGTGCCAGCAGCTTCTATACGGGGGGAGGCTATGGCTACACCTTC. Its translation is CASSFYTGGGYGYTF.

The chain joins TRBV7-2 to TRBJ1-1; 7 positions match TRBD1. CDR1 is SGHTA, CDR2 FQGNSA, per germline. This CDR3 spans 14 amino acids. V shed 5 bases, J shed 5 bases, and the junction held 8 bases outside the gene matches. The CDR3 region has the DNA TGTGCCAGCAGCATCGACAGGGTTAGTACTGAAGCTTTCTTT. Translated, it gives CASSIDRVSTEAFF.

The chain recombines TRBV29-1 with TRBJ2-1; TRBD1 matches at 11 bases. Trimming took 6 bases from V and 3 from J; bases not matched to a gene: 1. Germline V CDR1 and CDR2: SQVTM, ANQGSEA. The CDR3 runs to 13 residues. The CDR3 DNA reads TGCAGCGTCGGGACAGGGGGCTACAATGAGCAGTTCTTC. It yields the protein CSVGTGGYNEQFF.

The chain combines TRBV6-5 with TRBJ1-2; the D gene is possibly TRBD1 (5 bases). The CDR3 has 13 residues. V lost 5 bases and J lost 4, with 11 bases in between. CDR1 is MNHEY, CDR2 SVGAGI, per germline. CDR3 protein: CASSLLGGYGYTF. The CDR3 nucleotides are TGTGCCAGCAGTCTATTGGGGGGCTATGGCTACACCTTC.

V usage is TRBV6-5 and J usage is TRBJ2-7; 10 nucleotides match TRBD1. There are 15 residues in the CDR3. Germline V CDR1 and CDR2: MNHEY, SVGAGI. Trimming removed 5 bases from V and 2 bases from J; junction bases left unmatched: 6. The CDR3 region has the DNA TGTGCCAGCAGTCACGACAGGGGGCCGACCTACGAGCAGTACTTC. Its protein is CASSHDRGPTYEQYF.

CDR3 sequence (DNA): TGTGCCAGCGGCATAACTGGGCCTAATGAAAAACTGTTTTTT. Its translation: CASGITGPNEKLFF. The chain employs TRBV28 and TRBJ1-4; D not certain. The CDR3 sequence is 14 residues long. Germline V gene data show CDR1 as MDHEN and CDR2 as SYDVKM. The germline V and J ends were trimmed by 8 bases and 3 bases, with 13 bases remaining between them.

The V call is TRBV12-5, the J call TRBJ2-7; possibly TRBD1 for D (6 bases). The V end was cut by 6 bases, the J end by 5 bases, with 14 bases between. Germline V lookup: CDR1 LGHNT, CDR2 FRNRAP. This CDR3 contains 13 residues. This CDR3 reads CASGLTGSHEQYF. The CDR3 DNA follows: TGTGCTAGTGGACTGACAGGCAGCCACGAGCAGTACTTC. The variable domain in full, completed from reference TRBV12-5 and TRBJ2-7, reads DARVTQTPRHKVTEMGQEVTMRCQPILGHNTVFWYRQTMMQGLELLAYFRNRAPLDDSGMPKDRFSAEMPDATLATLKIQPSEPRDSAVYFCASGLTGSHEQYFGPGTRLTVT.

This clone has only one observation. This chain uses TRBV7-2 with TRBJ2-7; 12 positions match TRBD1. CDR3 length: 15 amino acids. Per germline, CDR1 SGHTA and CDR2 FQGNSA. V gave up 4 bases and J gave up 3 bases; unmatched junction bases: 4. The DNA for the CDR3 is TGTGCCAGCAGCTGGGGGACAGGGGGCGTCTACGAGCAGTACTTC. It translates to CASSWGTGGVYEQYF.

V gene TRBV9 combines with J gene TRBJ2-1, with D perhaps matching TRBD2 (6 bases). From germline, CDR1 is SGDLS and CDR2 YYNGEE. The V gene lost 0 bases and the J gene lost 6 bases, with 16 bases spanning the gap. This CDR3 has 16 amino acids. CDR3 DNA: TGTGCCAGCAGCGTAGGGCCTAGACTAGGGTCCAATGAGCAGTTCTTC. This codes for CASSVGPRLGSNEQFF.

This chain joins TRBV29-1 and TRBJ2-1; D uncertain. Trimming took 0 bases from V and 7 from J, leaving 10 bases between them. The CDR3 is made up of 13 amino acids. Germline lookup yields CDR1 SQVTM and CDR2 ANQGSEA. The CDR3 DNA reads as TGCAGCGTTGAAGATCAGGTGGCGAATGAGCAGTTCTTC. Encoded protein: CSVEDQVANEQFF.

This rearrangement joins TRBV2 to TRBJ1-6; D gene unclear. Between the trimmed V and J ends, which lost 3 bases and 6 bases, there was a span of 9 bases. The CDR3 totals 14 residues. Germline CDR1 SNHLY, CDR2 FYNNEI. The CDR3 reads CASSDVQINSPLHF. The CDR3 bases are TGTGCCAGCAGTGACGTGCAGATTAATTCACCCCTCCACTTT. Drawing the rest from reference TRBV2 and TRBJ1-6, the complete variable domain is EPEVTQTPSHQVTQMGQEVILRCVPISNHLYFYWYRQILGQKVEFLVSFYNNEISEKSEIFDDQFSVERPDGSNFTLKIRSTKLEDSAMYFCASSDVQINSPLHFGNGTRLTVT.

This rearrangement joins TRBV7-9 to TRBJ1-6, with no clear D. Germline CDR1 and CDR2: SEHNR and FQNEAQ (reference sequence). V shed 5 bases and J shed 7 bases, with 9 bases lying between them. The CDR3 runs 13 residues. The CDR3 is CASSPGGNSPLHF. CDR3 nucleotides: TGTGCCAGCAGCCCGGGTGGGAATTCACCCCTCCACTTT.

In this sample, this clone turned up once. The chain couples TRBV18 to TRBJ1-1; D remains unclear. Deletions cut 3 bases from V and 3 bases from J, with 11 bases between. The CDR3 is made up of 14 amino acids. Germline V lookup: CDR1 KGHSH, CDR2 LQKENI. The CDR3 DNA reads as TGTGCCAGCTCACCGGTCGGGAGTGACACTGAAGCTTTCTTT. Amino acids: CASSPVGSDTEAFF. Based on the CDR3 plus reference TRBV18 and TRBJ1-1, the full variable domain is NAGVMQNPRHLVRRRGQEARLRCSPMKGHSHVYWYRQLPEEGLKFMVYLQKENIIDESGMPKERFSAEFPKEGPSILRIQQVVRGDSAAYFCASSPVGSDTEAFFGQGTRLTVV.

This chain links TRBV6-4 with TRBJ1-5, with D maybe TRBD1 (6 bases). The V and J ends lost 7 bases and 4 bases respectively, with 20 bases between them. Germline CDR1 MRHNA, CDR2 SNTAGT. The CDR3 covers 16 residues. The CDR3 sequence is CASIRVMTGVNQPQHF. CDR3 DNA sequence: TGTGCCAGCATTCGAGTGATGACAGGAGTTAATCAGCCCCAGCATTTT.

The CDR3 DNA sequence: TGCGCCAGCAGGGACAATAACTATGGCTACACCTTC. It encodes CASRDNNYGYTF. This rearrangement joins TRBV5-1 to TRBJ1-2, with a weak D call TRBD1 (5 bases). Germline assignment: CDR1 SGHRS and CDR2 YFSETQ. The CDR3 consists of 12 residues. V lost 5 bases to trimming and J lost 1 base, with 6 bases between them.

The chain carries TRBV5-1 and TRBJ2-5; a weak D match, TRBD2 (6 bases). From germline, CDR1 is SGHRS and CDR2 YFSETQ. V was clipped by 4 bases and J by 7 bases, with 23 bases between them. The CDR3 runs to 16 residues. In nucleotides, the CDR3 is TGCGCCAGCAGCCTAACCCCGGGACTGCTTCTGTGGACCCAGTACTTC. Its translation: CASSLTPGLLLWTQYF.

This CDR3 is CASSLSGGGVSTDTQYF. The CDR3 DNA reads TGCGCCAGCAGCTTGTCGGGGGGCGGGGTGAGCACAGATACGCAGTATTTT. The rearrangement links TRBV5-1 to TRBJ2-3, with D maybe TRBD2 (7 bases). Germline CDR1 is SGHRS and CDR2 is YFSETQ. The CDR3 is 17 amino acids. V lost 1 base, J lost 0 bases, and 15 bases lay in between.

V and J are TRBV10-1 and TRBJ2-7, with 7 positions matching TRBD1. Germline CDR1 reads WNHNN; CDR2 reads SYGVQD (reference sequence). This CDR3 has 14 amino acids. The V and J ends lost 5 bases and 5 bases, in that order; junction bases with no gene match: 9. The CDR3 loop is CASSRDRFEDEQYF. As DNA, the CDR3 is TGCGCCAGCAGTAGGGACAGATTTGAGGACGAGCAGTACTTC.

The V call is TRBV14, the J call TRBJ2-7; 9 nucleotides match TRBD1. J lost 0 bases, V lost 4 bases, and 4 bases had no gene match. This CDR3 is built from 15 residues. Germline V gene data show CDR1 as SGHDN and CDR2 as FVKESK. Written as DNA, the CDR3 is TGTGCCAGCAGCCTCCAGACAGGGGGCTCCTACGAGCAGTACTTC. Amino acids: CASSLQTGGSYEQYF.